The 8 T cell receptor beta chains given below trace back to one sample, sequenced in a study of CD8+CD57+ T cells in acquired aplastic anemia. CD8+CD57+ cell expansion, shown by flow cytometry, had occurred in the patients selected for sequencing. The template for TCR beta VDJ and CDR3 sequence profiling was genomic DNA. From the reads, TCRdb called clonotypes with MiXCR, one entry per CDR3 protein. In the table there are some 120,000 distinct CDR3 sequences, about 43% of which are singletons. Input material: sorted CD4+, CD8+, or CD8+CD57+ T cells (not recorded which) from PBMCs. These receptors were taken from a human donor with aplastic anemia.

This chain uses TRBV19 with TRBJ1-3, with D unresolved. V shed 5 bases and J shed 4 bases, with 15 bases lying between them. The CDR3 totals 15 residues. Germline assignment: CDR1 LNHDA and CDR2 SQIVND (reference sequence). The CDR3: CASSPARLGGNTIYF. The CDR3 coding sequence is TGTGCCAGTAGTCCAGCGAGGCTTGGGGGAAACACCATATATTTT.

This sequence joins TRBV2 and TRBJ2-1; tentatively, D is TRBD2 (5 bases). This CDR3 has 14 amino acids. V lost 3 bases, J lost 5 bases, and 11 bases lay in between. Germline values: CDR1 SNHLY, CDR2 FYNNEI. The DNA for the CDR3 is TGTGCCAGCAGTGAGGGTTCAGCGGACAATGAGCAGTTCTTC. Amino acid sequence: CASSEGSADNEQFF.

This clonotype was picked up many times. The chain joins TRBV6-1 to TRBJ1-3; D ambiguous. Germline-derived CDR1 and CDR2 are MNHNS and SASEGT. V was shortened by 8 bases and J by 1 base, with 9 bases between the two germline ends. The CDR3 extends over 13 amino acids. The CDR3 DNA reads TGTGCCAGCTCTAGGGAATCTGGAAACACCATATATTTT. It yields the protein CASSRESGNTIYF.

This clonotype was counted at least ten times. V is TRBV7-2 and J is TRBJ1-6; D unresolved. Per germline, CDR1 SGHTA and CDR2 FQGNSA. V lost 6 bases and J lost 8, with 11 bases in between. The CDR3 is made up of 13 amino acids. The CDR3: CASSQDHYSPLHF. In DNA, the CDR3 is TGTGCCAGCAGTCAAGACCACTATTCACCCCTCCACTTT.

At least ten counts were recorded for this clonotype. The chain is built from TRBV5-6 and TRBJ1-1, with D possibly being TRBD1 (6 bases). Trimming removed 3 bases from V and 10 bases from J, with 19 bases in between. The CDR3 is made up of 14 amino acids. From germline, CDR1 is SGHDT and CDR2 YYEEEE. CDR3 in amino acids: CASSWGALDVGAFF. The CDR3 DNA reads TGTGCCAGCAGCTGGGGGGCCCTGGACGTCGGAGCTTTCTTT.

This chain uses TRBV2 with TRBJ1-6, with 7 bases identical to TRBD1. The CDR3 is made up of 13 amino acids. Losses at the gene ends were 6 bases for V and 6 bases for J; bases not matched to a gene: 2. CDR1 and CDR2 (germline): SNHLY, FYNNEI. Here the CDR3 DNA reads TGTGCCAGCAGATGGGACAGTAATTCACCCCTCCACTTT. Residues: CASRWDSNSPLHF.

The chain carries TRBV10-3 and TRBJ1-2; no firm D call. Looked up from germline, CDR1 is ENHRY and CDR2 is SYGVKD. Trimming took off 4 bases at V and 12 bases at J, with 15 bases between the two ends. This CDR3 contains 12 residues. The CDR3 is CAISGRSSGNTF. CDR3 nucleotides: TGTGCCATCAGTGGTCGCAGCTCTGGAAACACCTTC.

The genes are TRBV2 and TRBJ1-1; weak D call: TRBD1 (6 bases). CDR3 size: 14 residues. Deletions cut 5 bases from V and 0 bases from J, with 10 bases between. Germline V gene data show CDR1 as SNHLY and CDR2 as FYNNEI. The CDR3 bases are TGTGCCAGCAGTAAGGCAGGGGTGAACACTGAAGCTTTCTTT. Its protein product is CASSKAGVNTEAFF. The full variable domain, rest sourced from reference TRBV2 and TRBJ1-1, is EPEVTQTPSHQVTQMGQEVILRCVPISNHLYFYWYRQILGQKVEFLVSFYNNEISEKSEIFDDQFSVERPDGSNFTLKIRSTKLEDSAMYFCASSKAGVNTEAFFGQGTRLTVV.